The 32 T cell receptor beta chains reported below all come from one sample, sequenced in a study of OX40 agonist ivuxolimab in advanced cancers. Profiled with immunoSEQ multiplex PCR; TCRdb holds only in-frame clones, not every one. The sample has 77,000 or so clones, 85% to 90% seen once; the top ten hold around 0.56%. The sample here was CD4+ or CD8+ T cells sorted from blood, taken in a trial of the OX40 agonist ivuxolimab. Receptors originate from an adult with an advanced solid tumor such as melanoma, head and neck, liver or kidney cancer.

The sample holds one count of this clone. This chain connects TRBV18 to TRBJ1-3, with D unclear. There are 16 residues in the CDR3. Trimming removed 4 bases at V and 4 bases at J, with 17 bases between. Germline V CDR1 and CDR2: KGHSH, LQKENI. CDR3 in amino acids: CASSRVKGQEGNTIYF. In DNA form, the CDR3 reads TGTGCCAGCTCACGGGTTAAGGGTCAAGAAGGAAACACCATATATTTT.

This sequence joins TRBV5-1 and TRBJ1-1; D is uncertain. The germline CDR1 and CDR2 sequences are SGHRS and YFSETQ. V was trimmed by 1 base and J by 0 bases, leaving 16 bases between them. CDR3 length equals 17 residues. Here the CDR3 reads CASSLPTSGELNTEAFF. CDR3 nucleotide sequence: TGCGCCAGCAGCTTGCCCACGTCGGGTGAGTTGAACACTGAAGCTTTCTTT.

The V and J genes are TRBV30 and TRBJ2-1, with 7 bases identical to TRBD2. Germline V gene data show CDR1 as GTSNPN and CDR2 as SVGIG (reference sequence). Germline trimming cut 8 bases from V and 2 bases from J; bases unmatched to any gene: 3. There are 12 residues in the CDR3. The CDR3 DNA sequence: TGTGCCCTCGGGGGGACCTACAATGAGCAGTTCTTC. This translates into CALGGTYNEQFF.

This rearrangement joins TRBV6-1 to TRBJ2-1; 11 bases fit TRBD2. The germline CDR1 and CDR2 sequences are MNHNS and SASEGT. There are 17 residues in the CDR3. The V and J ends lost 1 base and 4 bases, in that order; junction bases with no gene match: 6. Here the CDR3 DNA reads TGTGCCAGCAGTGAAGAACTAGCGGGGGCTCTGTACAATGAGCAGTTCTTC. Translating it yields CASSEELAGALYNEQFF.

This clone was found a few times. The chain is built from TRBV4-3 and TRBJ2-7, with D hard to call. The CDR3 has 13 residues. Between the trimmed V and J ends, which lost 4 bases and 7 bases, there was a span of 14 bases. Germline-derived CDR1 and CDR2 are LGHNA and YSLEER. The chain's CDR3 is CASSPKVESEQYF. DNA for the CDR3: TGCGCCAGCAGCCCCAAGGTAGAATCGGAGCAGTACTTC.

The chain is built from TRBV18 and TRBJ2-1, with D tentatively TRBD1 or TRBD2 (6 bases each). Trimming pared 3 bases from V and 6 bases from J, leaving 15 bases between. CDR1 is KGHSH and CDR2 is LQKENI in the germline V gene. The CDR3 has 15 residues. The CDR3 sequence is CASSPEQGGRNEQFF. CDR3 nucleotides: TGTGCCAGCTCACCTGAACAGGGAGGTCGCAATGAGCAGTTCTTC.

The CDR3 bases are TGTGCCAGCAGCAGTCCCTGGCACCGTGACTATGGCTACACCTTC. Translating gives CASSSPWHRDYGYTF. This chain uses TRBV21-1 with TRBJ1-2; TRBD1, the table's D call, lacks a check against the DNA. TRBV21-1 is a known pseudogene. There are 15 residues in the CDR3.

In DNA form, the CDR3 reads TGTGCCAGTAGTACCCGGACTAGCGGGAGTAACGAGCAGTACTTC. It specifies CASSTRTSGSNEQYF. V gene TRBV19 combines with J gene TRBJ2-7; 13 nucleotides agree with TRBD2. This CDR3 has 15 residues. With V trimmed by 4 bases and J by 5 bases, 5 bases remained unmatched. Germline CDR1 and CDR2: LNHDA and SQIVND (reference sequence).

The chain couples TRBV4-1 to TRBJ1-5; D remains unclear. Germline V gene sequence: CDR1 MGHRA, CDR2 YSYEKL. The CDR3 is 17 amino acids. Deletions cut 1 base from V and 0 bases from J, with 13 bases between. In DNA form, the CDR3 reads TGCGCCAGCAGCCAAGGGAAACAGATGAATAGCAATCAGCCCCAGCATTTT. It translates to CASSQGKQMNSNQPQHF.

This clone appeared once. CDR3 loop: CASSLVSGAQEKLFF. The CDR3 DNA is TGTGCCAGCAGTTTAGTCTCGGGGGCGCAAGAAAAACTGTTTTTT. This sequence joins TRBV27 and TRBJ1-4, with a weak D call TRBD1 (6 bases). The CDR3 spans 15 residues. Germline V gene sequence: CDR1 MNHEY, CDR2 SMNVEV (reference sequence). V lost 2 bases and J 8 bases, leaving 15 bases between the germline ends.

The V gene is TRBV5-1, the J gene TRBJ1-2; maybe TRBD1 (5 bases). The CDR3 has 16 amino acids. Germline CDR1 reads SGHRS; CDR2 reads YFSETQ. Deletions cut 3 bases from V and 4 bases from J, with 19 bases between. The CDR3: CASSSPLAGQGYGYTF. CDR3 in DNA: TGCGCCAGCAGCTCCCCCCTCGCTGGACAAGGCTATGGCTACACCTTC.

The chain recombines TRBV18 with TRBJ2-2, with D possibly matching TRBD1 (6 bases). CDR1 is KGHSH, CDR2 LQKENI, per germline. Deletions cut 2 bases from V and 2 bases from J, with 12 bases between. The length of the CDR3 is 16 residues. The CDR3 is CASSPMVTGNTGELFF. As DNA, the CDR3 is TGTGCCAGCTCACCAATGGTGACAGGCAACACCGGGGAGCTGTTTTTT.

J is TRBJ1-1 and V is TRBV29-1; 7 bases line up with TRBD1. The J segment lost 8 bases and the V segment lost 7 bases, leaving 4 bases of the junction unmatched. The CDR3 has 10 amino acids. Germline assignment: CDR1 SQVTM and CDR2 ANQGSEA. Written as DNA, the CDR3 is TGCAGCGGCGGGGACAGAGAAGCTTTCTTT. Protein sequence: CSGGDREAFF.

This clone appeared a few times. The rearrangement uses TRBV21-1 and TRBJ2-6. TRBV21-1 is a pseudogene segment. The CDR3 extends over 17 amino acids. CDR3 nucleotides: TGTGCCAGCCTAGAGACAACCTGGAGCTCTGGGGCCAACGTCCTGACTTTC. Translated: CASLETTWSSGANVLTF.

The chain carries TRBV6-5 and TRBJ2-5; 9 bases match TRBD1. Trimming at V came to 4 bases and at J to 4 bases, leaving 10 bases not matched to a gene. The CDR3 consists of 16 residues. Germline assignment: CDR1 MNHEY and CDR2 SVGAGI. CDR3 bases: TGTGCCAGCAGTTTGGGACAGGGCGGGGTCGGAGAGACCCAGTACTTC. Protein product: CASSLGQGGVGETQYF.

This sequence joins TRBV6-1 and TRBJ2-1, with 13 nucleotides matching TRBD2. Germline V gene sequence: CDR1 MNHNS, CDR2 SASEGT. V was clipped by 4 bases and J by 5 bases; unmatched bases: 5. The CDR3 extends over 16 amino acids. CDR3 nucleotide sequence: TGTGCCAGCAGTGGTCGGACTAGCGGGGGAAACAATGAGCAGTTCTTC. Its translation is CASSGRTSGGNNEQFF.

The chain uses TRBV27 and TRBJ2-7; 7 bases map to TRBD1. The germline CDR1 and CDR2 sequences are MNHEY and SMNVEV (reference sequence). The CDR3 runs to 14 residues. V lost 3 bases and J lost 1; bases outside the gene matches: 3. CDR3 protein: CASSFGQDSYEQYF. The CDR3 DNA sequence: TGTGCCAGCAGTTTCGGACAGGATTCCTACGAGCAGTACTTC.

The genes are TRBV19 and TRBJ2-7, with 7 bases fitting TRBD2. The CDR3 consists of 15 residues. J was trimmed by 6 bases and V by 3 bases; bases with no gene match: 11. Germline CDR1 and CDR2: LNHDA and SQIVND (reference sequence). The CDR3 reads CASSIHLRAGREQYF. The CDR3 region has the DNA TGTGCCAGTAGTATCCATTTGAGAGCGGGGCGCGAGCAGTACTTC. Variable domain in full (rest from reference TRBV19 and TRBJ2-7): DGGITQSPKYLFRKEGQNVTLSCEQNLNHDAMYWYRQDPGQGLRLIYYSQIVNDFQKGDIAEGYSVSREKKESFPLTVTSAQKNPTAFYLCASSIHLRAGREQYFGPGTRLTVT.

V is TRBV5-5 and J is TRBJ1-2; a possible D gene is TRBD1 (5 bases). CDR1 and CDR2 from the germline V gene are SGHKS and YYEKEE (reference sequence). The length of the CDR3 is 12 residues. The V gene lost 4 bases and the J gene lost 4 bases, with 8 bases spanning the gap. CDR3 nucleotide sequence: TGTGCCAGCAGCATGGACACCTATGGCTACACCTTC. Residues: CASSMDTYGYTF.

The chain joins TRBV19 to TRBJ2-6; D remains ambiguous. Germline CDR1 is LNHDA and CDR2 is SQIVND (reference sequence). With 3 bases removed from V and 0 bases from J, the gap between germline ends came to 6 bases. The CDR3 length is 15 residues. As DNA, the CDR3 is TGTGCCAGTAGTATCTGGGACTCTGGGGCCAACGTCCTGACTTTC. It codes for CASSIWDSGANVLTF.

In this sample, this clone turned up a few times. The chain joins TRBV13 to TRBJ2-1; 9 bases fit TRBD2. CDR1 PRHDT and CDR2 FYEKMQ come from the germline V gene (reference sequence). J gave up 1 base and V 5 bases, and 9 bases lay outside the gene matches. The CDR3 covers 17 residues. The CDR3 bases are TGTGCCAGCAGCCCTCTTAGCGGGAGTATATCCTACAATGAGCAGTTCTTC. Residues: CASSPLSGSISYNEQFF.

With regard to this clone: Lacking the conserved final phenylalanine or tryptophan, this CDR3 likely reflects a read error. It is unclear where the CDR3 begins or ends on the DNA, so no DNA is shown, and the CDR3 is as TCRdb lists it. The chain carries TRBV19 and TRBJ2-7; TRBD1 is the table's D call, not checked against the DNA. Per germline, CDR1 LNHDA and CDR2 SQIVND (reference sequence). The length of the CDR3 is 16 amino acids, counting both ends. This CDR3 is CASSPSGTGVFRNLFL.

V gene TRBV18 combines with J gene TRBJ2-5; either TRBD1 or TRBD2 may fit D (5 bases each). The ends were cut back, 1 base at V and 4 bases at J, with 13 bases in the middle. The CDR3 covers 15 residues. Germline CDR1 is KGHSH and CDR2 is LQKENI. CDR3 sequence: CASSPLSGGIETQYF. CDR3 in DNA: TGTGCCAGCTCACCACTCAGTGGGGGAATAGAGACCCAGTACTTC.

This clone appeared a single time. CDR3 DNA sequence: TGCGCCAGTGGGTTAGGGGGGTCGGTCACTGAAGCTTTCTTT. This codes for CASGLGGSVTEAFF. The genes are TRBV5-1 and TRBJ1-1, with a weak D call TRBD1 (6 bases). CDR3 size: 14 residues. The germline gives CDR1 SGHRS, CDR2 YFSETQ. The V and J ends lost 8 bases and 4 bases respectively, with 18 bases between them.

V usage is TRBV29-1 and J usage is TRBJ1-1, with no clear D. This CDR3 contains 14 residues. The germline V gene encodes CDR1 SQVTM and CDR2 ANQGSEA. Trimming took 4 bases from V and 1 from J, leaving 13 bases between them. For the CDR3, the DNA is TGCAGCGTTGTGATTGTAAGCCGGAACACTGAAGCTTTCTTT. It translates to CSVVIVSRNTEAFF. Looking up the rest from reference TRBV29-1 and TRBJ1-1 gives the full variable domain: SAVISQKPSRDICQRGTSLTIQCQVDSQVTMMFWYRQQPGQSLTLIATANQGSEATYESGFVIDKFPISRPNLTFSTLTVSNMSPEDSSIYLCSVVIVSRNTEAFFGQGTRLTVV.

This chain joins TRBV30 and TRBJ1-2, with 10 bases lining up with TRBD1. The length of the CDR3 is 14 residues. The germline gives CDR1 GTSNPN, CDR2 SVGIG (reference sequence). Unmatched junction bases numbered 7, after V lost 2 bases and J lost 7 bases. The CDR3 DNA follows: TGTGCCTGGAGTCCTCCGGGACAGGGGTTTGGCTACACCTTC. The encoded protein is CAWSPPGQGFGYTF.

The V and J genes are TRBV27 and TRBJ2-6, with D perhaps TRBD2 (6 bases). V lost 6 bases and J 0 bases, leaving 15 bases between the germline ends. Per germline, CDR1 MNHEY and CDR2 SMNVEV (reference sequence). The CDR3 is made up of 17 amino acids. The CDR3 loop is CASRKGTSSSGANVLTF. CDR3 bases: TGTGCCAGCAGGAAGGGGACTTCCAGCTCTGGGGCCAACGTCCTGACTTTC.

The V call is TRBV7-2, the J call TRBJ1-3; 7 positions agree with TRBD1. The trim removed 5 bases at V and 1 base at J, leaving 8 bases unmatched. Germline CDR1 SGHTA, CDR2 FQGNSA. The CDR3 runs 16 residues. This CDR3 reads CASSTDRSRSGNTIYF. Written as DNA, the CDR3 is TGTGCCAGCAGCACGGACAGGAGTCGGTCTGGAAACACCATATATTTT.

The chain recombines TRBV7-2 with TRBJ2-4; tentative D call: TRBD1 (5 bases). V shed 3 bases and J shed 0 bases, with 12 bases lying between them. This CDR3 contains 16 residues. Germline lookup yields CDR1 SGHTA and CDR2 FQGNSA. The CDR3 loop is CASSFDSGLAKNIQYF. The CDR3 DNA sequence: TGTGCCAGCAGCTTTGACAGTGGATTAGCCAAAAACATTCAGTACTTC.

This chain joins TRBV7-2 and TRBJ1-1, with unresolved D. The germline gives CDR1 SGHTA, CDR2 FQGNSA. The V and J ends lost 5 bases and 8 bases respectively, with 12 bases between them. This CDR3 has 12 amino acids. CDR3 nucleotide sequence: TGTGCCAGCAGCCCTCGAAGCTTCGAAGCTTTCTTT. Translation gives CASSPRSFEAFF.

The chain links TRBV29-1 to TRBJ1-1; D might be TRBD1 (5 bases). Germline V gene sequence: CDR1 SQVTM, CDR2 ANQGSEA. The CDR3 extends over 12 amino acids. V dropped 6 bases and J dropped 0 bases, with 8 bases sitting between them. This CDR3 is CSVQGMNTEAFF. The CDR3 DNA follows: TGCAGCGTCCAGGGTATGAACACTGAAGCTTTCTTT.

In DNA form, the CDR3 reads TGCGCCATCCTCTTTCTGACAGCCGCGAACACCGGGGAGCTGTTTTTT. It is translated as CAILFLTAANTGELFF. This chain connects TRBV5-1 to TRBJ2-2; a possible D gene is TRBD1 (5 bases). With 9 bases removed from V and 0 bases from J, the gap between germline ends came to 18 bases. CDR1 is SGHRS and CDR2 is YFSETQ in the germline V gene. CDR3 length equals 16 residues. Combining the CDR3 with reference TRBV5-1 and TRBJ2-2 gives the whole variable domain KAGVTQTPRYLIKTRGQQVTLSCSPISGHRSVSWYQQTPGQGLQFLFEYFSETQRNKGNFPGRFSGRQFSNSRSEMNVSTLELGDSALYLCAILFLTAANTGELFFGEGSRLTVL.